This TCR beta chain was documented in a study of PD-1 blockade in mismatch repair-deficient tumors (dated by TCRdb to about 2017). At the level of the whole study: Between September 2013 and late 2016, 75 to 95 consecutive patients with 11 to 12 mismatch repair-deficient cancer types, all previously treated and progressing, were enrolled in the trial. Tumor-associated T cell clones were tracked in the peripheral blood of patients responding to PD-1 blockade by deep sequencing of TCR CDR3 regions. Study-level results and caveats: Clones residing in the tumor, which were often undetectable in blood before treatment, expanded quickly after pembrolizumab and then contracted, generally before radiologic responses.

V is shortened by 1 base, J by 5 bases, and the region joining them spans 12 bases. CDR1 WSHSY and CDR2 SAAADI are derived from the germline V gene. The CDR3, from cysteine to phenylalanine, totals 15 residues. The entry retains the CDR3 DNA only, 45 bases that are in frame from base 1. For every enrolled patient, mismatch repair deficiency was confirmed by either polymerase chain reaction or immunohistochemistry. TCR sequencing was carried out for three patients who responded to pembrolizumab therapy. In the phase II trial, pembrolizumab PD-1 blockade was tested prospectively in advanced mismatch repair-deficient cancers, no matter which tissue of origin the cancers came from. Serial peripheral blood T cell samples were collected before and at multiple times after starting PD-1 blockade. Blood sampling times were expressed in weeks after the first pembrolizumab dose. Note on this clone: The antigen this receptor binds is unknown. No base-level quality is on record; no much larger clone is a single base apart.

The library was produced with the immunoSEQ multiplex PCR assay. This immuneACCESS table, as held by TCRdb, lists in-frame sequences with V and J called but not all clones. Of the missing ones, under half trace to an unresolved V gene in checked studies; the others have no known cause. The sample data list around 100,000 clones, and roughly four fifths of these were observed just once. The ten biggest clones cover about 6.3% of the sample. The specimen comprised peripheral blood, sampled 36 weeks after starting pembrolizumab. In this chain, TRBV10-2 is recombined with TRBJ1-5; the D segment cannot be called with confidence. The TCR sequence derives from an adult with mismatch repair-deficient cancer. In nucleotides, the sequence is TGCGCCAGCAGTGAGTGGATTGGTAGGGATCAGCCCCAGCATTTT. This gives the protein CASSEWIGRDQPQHF.